This T cell receptor beta chain was observed in a study of shared clonotypes between healthy human individuals (TCRdb year 2020). General notes on the study: Two women and a few men aged 18 to 49 years were included in the cohort. For each donor, CD4 naive and CD4 memory were each given three plates, CD8 naive was given two plates, and CD8 memory was given one plate. The study deeply sequenced blood TCR repertoires of several healthy adults to estimate repertoire size and the extent of clonotype sharing between individuals. To increase sequencing depth and limit assay-specific biases, different laboratories used diverse techniques to prepare libraries and sequence TCR repertoires. Each donor's leukapheresis produced roughly between roughly 0.94 and 9.5 billion PBMCs.

The donors were healthy, HIV-negative adults who had no recently reported acute infections or vaccinations. Only Caucasian adults living in Nashville, Tennessee, USA were represented among the donors. Magnetic negative selection was used to enrich CD4+ T cells, after which naive cells were positively selected on CD45RA and the negative fraction became the memory subset. Blood was collected by leukapheresis, and PBMCs were isolated by Ficoll-Histopaque density gradient centrifugation and then cryopreserved in liquid nitrogen vapor phase. Analytical flow cytometry was used to check the purity and quantity of every magnetically sorted T cell population. Genomic DNA was isolated from each sorted fraction and quantified by UV absorbance on a Nanodrop 2000c. General conclusions and limits of the study: Compared with non-shared clonotypes, the clonotypes found in all four sorted-subset donors had higher generation probabilities. Rarefaction of sorted-subset datasets indicated incomplete sequencing despite the large sequencing depth. Because the study included a small number of donors, the genetic and exposure-history diversity represented was limited. Estimated clonotype richness was generally larger for naive than for memory subsets. Sampling was restricted to blood, and TCR repertoires in tissues likely differ from the TCR repertoires found in blood. Pairwise subsampling indicated that sequencing depth was expected to affect the degree of clonotype sharing among donors. About 5% of naive CD4, 3.5% of naive CD8, roughly 2.5% of memory CD4, and about 0.4% of memory CD8 clonotypes were shared across four donors.

TCR CDR3 regions were amplified from genomic DNA by multiplex PCR using the deep immunoSEQ assay. For each cell subset, the extracted genomic DNA was distributed evenly across all wells of several immunoSEQ 96-well plates, and each plate served as one replicate. For sorted subsets, roughly 200 ng genomic DNA, equal to about 30,000 T cell genomes, was loaded into each replicate PCR. The purified libraries were quantified using a Qubit 3.0 fluorometer, sized with a Bioanalyzer 2100, and then quantified again using the KAPA Library Quantification kit. Every immunoSEQ 96-well plate was sequenced on a dedicated single-read 150-cycle Illumina NextSeq 550 flow cell. Concerning the study's data processing: Because the immunoSEQ output included only junctional sequences and no quality scores, the filtering could not be the same as the filtering used for full-length reads. Sequences were annotated with PyIR, a Python wrapper for IgBLAST v1.9, using IMGT germline references to assign V/J genes and CDR3. Reads with weak V/J assignments (E-value above 1e-6), missing CDR3, stop codons, out-of-frame junctions, or ambiguous translated residues were removed. A V3J clonotype was defined by an identical inferred V gene, J gene, and CDR3 amino acid sequence. Percentage overlap between repertoires was calculated by dividing the number of shared unique clonotypes by the size of the smaller repertoire. Richness of each repertoire was evaluated using RTK rarefaction, the Chao1 estimator, and Recon v2.1 estimates of unobserved clonotypes. Generation probabilities were computed with OLGA for all TCRbeta clonotypes obtained by the gDNA method from several donors. TCRdb provides this immuneACCESS table in a form limited to in-frame rearrangements. Some clones are lacking; in checked studies, under half of them reflect an unresolved V gene, and why the rest are absent is not known. Clone size and the V and J calls come from that table; the DNA yielded D and trimming. In this sample the table shows nearly 1,000,000 clones, around three quarters of which occur a single time. The ten largest make up approximately 1.5% of the sample.

This clone was detected a few times. Its antigen has not been determined. No much larger clone is present one base from it, and per-base qualities are unavailable. The CDR3 covers 15 residues, taking in both the cysteine and the phenylalanine. CDR3 DNA only is kept here, 45 bases in frame from base 1. CDR1 is given as SGHRS and CDR2 as YFSETQ, both from the germline V gene. Trimming costs V 5 bases and J 5 bases, and their ends lie 14 bases apart. The receptor comes from a young man in good health. The receptor chain draws on TRBV5-1 and TRBJ1-6; tentative D gene TRBD1, with 5 bases matching. The sample consisted of memory CD4+ T cells sorted from blood. The cell subset or site label here, explained by the study, means: CD45RA-negative fraction. This receptor has the CDR3 CASSRGTEDNSPLHF. At the DNA level, the sequence is TGCGCCAGCAGTCGGGGGACGGAGGATAATTCACCCCTCCACTTT.